The 21 T cell receptor beta chains below were found in one sample sequenced in a study of blood T cell repertoires in COVID-19 (dated by TCRdb to about 2020). Libraries were constructed by the immunoSEQ multiplex PCR assay. TCRdb holds this immuneACCESS table with in-frame rearrangements only. Some clones are missing; in checked studies, unresolved V genes explain under half, and the rest has no known cause. Counted in this sample were about 110,000 clones; about 81% of them appeared once. Less than 8% of the sample is taken by the ten largest. Sequenced: peripheral blood. The receptors shown here come from a man aged 70 or older with acute or convalescent COVID-19.

This chain joins TRBV3-1 (or the pseudogene TRBV3-2) and TRBJ2-7; 9 bases line up with TRBD1. J was trimmed by 2 bases and V by 2 bases; bases with no gene match: 4. Germline CDR1 reads LGHDT; CDR2 reads YNNKEL (reference sequence). The CDR3 is 15 residues long. The CDR3 DNA follows: TGTGCCAGCAGCCAAACGGGACAGGGCCCCTACGAGCAGTACTTC. Encoded protein: CASSQTGQGPYEQYF.

The rearrangement links TRBV5-1 to TRBJ2-6; TRBD2 aligns across 10 bases. V lost 2 bases, J lost 4 bases, and 6 bases stayed unmatched. The CDR3 consists of 17 residues. CDR1 and CDR2 from the germline V gene are SGHRS and YFSETQ. CDR3 bases: TGCGCCAGCAGCTTTCTAGCGGGAGCTGCGGGGGCCAACGTCCTGACTTTC. It yields the protein CASSFLAGAAGANVLTF.

This clone was seen more than once but under ten times. The chain uses TRBV7-9 and TRBJ2-7; D may be TRBD2 (6 bases). In germline, CDR1 is SEHNR, CDR2 FQNEAQ (reference sequence). V shed 5 bases and J shed 3 bases, with 14 bases lying between them. CDR3 length: 14 amino acids. The DNA of the CDR3 is TGTGCCAGCAGCAAAGGCGGGGTTCTCTACGAGCAGTACTTC. Residues: CASSKGGVLYEQYF.

The rearrangement joins TRBV3-1 (or the pseudogene TRBV3-2) to TRBJ1-1, with 10 positions matching TRBD1. This CDR3 spans 16 amino acids. The junction had 5 bases not matched to a gene; V was cut back by 4 bases and J by 0 bases. The germline V gene encodes CDR1 LGHDT and CDR2 YNNKEL (reference sequence). CDR3 in DNA: TGTGCCAGCAGCCGCCGGGACAGGGGATTGAACACTGAAGCTTTCTTT. It codes for CASSRRDRGLNTEAFF.

The rearrangement joins TRBV12-3 or TRBV12-4 to TRBJ1-2, with D tentatively TRBD1 (6 bases). This CDR3 spans 13 amino acids. The V and J ends lost 5 bases and 8 bases respectively, with 15 bases between them. This CDR3 is CASSTGWFEGYTF. In DNA form, the CDR3 reads TGTGCCAGCAGTACAGGGTGGTTCGAAGGCTACACCTTC.

The chain links TRBV6-5 to TRBJ2-1; TRBD1 agrees at 7 bases. Germline V lookup: CDR1 MNHEY, CDR2 SVGAGI. This CDR3 is built from 14 residues. Losses at the gene ends were 4 bases for V and 4 bases for J; bases not matched to a gene: 4. This chain's CDR3 is CASSSNRGYNEQFF. The CDR3 bases are TGTGCCAGCAGTTCAAACAGGGGTTACAATGAGCAGTTCTTC.

CDR3 region: CASSLVPGGTDTQYF. The CDR3 DNA follows: TGCGCCAGCAGCTTGGTCCCCGGGGGCACAGATACGCAGTATTTT. V usage is TRBV5-1 and J usage is TRBJ2-3; D may be TRBD2 (5 bases). V dropped 0 bases and J dropped 1 base, with 9 bases sitting between them. The CDR3 extends over 15 amino acids. Germline loops: CDR1 SGHRS, CDR2 YFSETQ.

This clone has a handful of counts. The J gene is TRBJ2-1, the V gene TRBV9; no clear D. The CDR3 sequence is 16 residues long. Germline lookup yields CDR1 SGDLS and CDR2 YYNGEE. V gave up 0 bases and J gave up 9 bases, with 19 bases separating them. In DNA, the CDR3 is TGTGCCAGCAGCGTAGTTCCCAGGTCGAAATCCAGTGAGCAGTTCTTC. Encoded protein: CASSVVPRSKSSEQFF.

The V gene is TRBV6-5, the J gene TRBJ1-1; 7 bases fit TRBD1. Trimming took 6 bases from V and 0 from J; bases not matched to a gene: 4. Germline V gene lookup returns CDR1 MNHEY and CDR2 SVGAGI. This CDR3 comprises 14 residues. The CDR3 is CASRMTGMNTEAFF. The CDR3 nucleotides are TGTGCCAGCAGGATGACAGGGATGAACACTGAAGCTTTCTTT.

The rearrangement links TRBV11-2 to TRBJ2-7, with 7 bases aligning to TRBD1. The CDR3 is made up of 12 amino acids. Germline V gives CDR1 SGHAT, CDR2 FQNNGV. The trim removed 7 bases at V and 5 bases at J, leaving 5 bases unmatched. The CDR3 nucleotides are TGTGCCAGCACCCCGACAGGGCACGAGCAGTACTTC. This encodes CASTPTGHEQYF.

The chain uses TRBV18 and TRBJ1-2, with 8 bases lining up with TRBD1. From germline, CDR1 is KGHSH and CDR2 LQKENI. The V and J ends lost 8 bases and 8 bases, in that order; junction bases with no gene match: 10. The length of the CDR3 is 13 residues. Written as DNA, the CDR3 is TGTGCCAGCACCGGAACAGGGGGTGGCGGCTACACCTTC. Its protein is CASTGTGGGGYTF.

The rearrangement links TRBV6-6 to TRBJ2-7, with D maybe TRBD2 (6 bases). CDR3 length: 12 amino acids. V lost 4 bases to trimming and J lost 7 bases, with 11 bases between them. Germline CDR1 reads MNHNY; CDR2 reads SVGAGI (reference sequence). This chain's CDR3 is CASSFGAGEQYF. DNA of the CDR3: TGTGCCAGCAGTTTTGGGGCGGGGGAGCAGTACTTC.

CDR3 in amino acids: CASSLDTGGWNTIYF. CDR3 coding DNA: TGCGCCAGCAGCTTGGATACAGGGGGCTGGAACACCATATATTTT. The chain links TRBV5-1 to TRBJ1-3, with TRBD1 matching over 9 bases. V gave up 0 bases and J gave up 7 bases; unmatched junction bases: 5. Germline-derived CDR1 and CDR2 are SGHRS and YFSETQ. CDR3 length: 15 residues. Full variable domain (remainder filled in from reference TRBV5-1 and TRBJ1-3): KAGVTQTPRYLIKTRGQQVTLSCSPISGHRSVSWYQQTPGQGLQFLFEYFSETQRNKGNFPGRFSGRQFSNSRSEMNVSTLELGDSALYLCASSLDTGGWNTIYFGEGSWLTVV.

This chain connects TRBV30 to TRBJ1-3, with unresolved D. This CDR3 has 15 amino acids. CDR1 GTSNPN and CDR2 SVGIG come from the germline V gene (reference sequence). Trimming took 3 bases from V and 0 from J, leaving 12 bases between them. CDR3: CAWRPVESSGNTIYF. As DNA, the CDR3 is TGTGCCTGGAGACCCGTAGAAAGCTCTGGAAACACCATATATTTT.

This clone was detected a few times. V gene TRBV28 combines with J gene TRBJ1-1; TRBD1 might be the D (6 bases). The V gene lost 7 bases and the J gene lost 1 base, with 16 bases spanning the gap. Germline CDR1 reads MDHEN; CDR2 reads SYDVKM. CDR3 length equals 15 residues. CDR3 bases: TGTGCCAGCACCCGTCCGGGACACCGGAACACTGAAGCTTTCTTT. This gives the protein CASTRPGHRNTEAFF. Filled out from reference TRBV28 and TRBJ1-1, the complete variable domain reads DVKVTQSSRYLVKRTGEKVFLECVQDMDHENMFWYRQDPGLGLRLIYFSYDVKMKEKGDIPEGYSVSREKKERFSLILESASTNQTSMYLCASTRPGHRNTEAFFGQGTRLTVV.

The chain joins TRBV6-6 to TRBJ2-7; 9 bases match TRBD1. The CDR3 spans 17 residues. Germline lookup yields CDR1 MNHNY and CDR2 SVGAGI (reference sequence). V shed 5 bases, J shed 1 base, and the junction held 12 bases outside the gene matches. The CDR3 nucleotides are TGTGCCAGCAGTCGCTTACCGGGACAGGGCACGTCCTACGAGCAGTACTTC. It encodes CASSRLPGQGTSYEQYF.

J is TRBJ1-2 and V is TRBV28; no clear D. With 4 bases removed from V and 2 bases from J, the gap between germline ends came to 5 bases. The CDR3 length is 12 residues. CDR1 and CDR2 (germline): MDHEN, SYDVKM. The CDR3 loop is CASSWANYGYTF. The CDR3 DNA reads as TGTGCCAGCAGTTGGGCCAACTATGGCTACACCTTC.

The V call is TRBV6-5, the J call TRBJ1-2, with TRBD1 as a possible D gene (6 bases). CDR1 and CDR2 from the germline V gene are MNHEY and SVGAGI. Deletions cut 6 bases from V and 6 bases from J, with 14 bases between. The CDR3 sequence is 13 residues long. The CDR3 sequence: CASRLKTGNGYTF. The DNA for the CDR3 is TGTGCCAGCAGACTCAAAACAGGGAATGGCTACACCTTC.

V gene TRBV5-1 combines with J gene TRBJ2-1, with 7 bases that match TRBD2. Trimming took 0 bases from V and 3 from J; bases not matched to a gene: 6. The germline CDR1 and CDR2 sequences are SGHRS and YFSETQ. This CDR3 comprises 16 residues. The CDR3 loop reads CASSLAASGDYNEQFF. Here the CDR3 DNA reads TGCGCCAGCAGCTTGGCCGCGAGCGGGGACTACAATGAGCAGTTCTTC.

The chain has TRBV6-5 and TRBJ1-5; 7 nucleotides align to TRBD1. V shed 3 bases and J 4 bases; nucleotides not matched to a gene: 6. CDR3 size: 15 residues. CDR1 MNHEY and CDR2 SVGAGI come from the germline V gene. CDR3 nucleotide sequence: TGTGCCAGCAGTTATACAACGACAGGGAATCAGCCCCAGCATTTT. Encoded protein: CASSYTTTGNQPQHF.

The table lists this clone with a count of one. The rearrangement uses TRBV10-3 and TRBJ1-2; D not resolved. The V and J ends lost 2 bases and 8 bases respectively, with 6 bases between them. CDR3 length: 11 amino acids. CDR1 and CDR2 from the germline V gene are ENHRY and SYGVKD. The CDR3 here is CAISENEGYTF. The CDR3 DNA is TGTGCCATCAGTGAGAACGAGGGCTACACCTTC.